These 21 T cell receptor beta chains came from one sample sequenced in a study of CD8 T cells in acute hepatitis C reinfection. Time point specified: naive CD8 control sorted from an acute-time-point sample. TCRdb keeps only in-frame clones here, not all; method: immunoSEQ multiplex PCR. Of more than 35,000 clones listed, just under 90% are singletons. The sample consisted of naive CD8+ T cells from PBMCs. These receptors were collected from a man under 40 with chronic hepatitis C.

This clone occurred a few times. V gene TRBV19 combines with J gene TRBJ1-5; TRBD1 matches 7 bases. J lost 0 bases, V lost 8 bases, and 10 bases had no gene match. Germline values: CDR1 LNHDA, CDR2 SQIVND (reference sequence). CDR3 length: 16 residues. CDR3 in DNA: TGTGCCAGTGAACAGGGGTTTGTGAATAGCAATCAGCCCCAGCATTTT. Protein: CASEQGFVNSNQPQHF.

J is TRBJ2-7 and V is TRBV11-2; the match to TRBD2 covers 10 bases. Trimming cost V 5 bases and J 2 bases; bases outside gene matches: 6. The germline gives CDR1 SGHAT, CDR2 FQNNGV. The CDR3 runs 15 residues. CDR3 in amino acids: CASSPGLAVTYEQYF. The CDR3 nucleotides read TGTGCCAGCAGCCCAGGACTAGCGGTAACCTACGAGCAGTACTTC.

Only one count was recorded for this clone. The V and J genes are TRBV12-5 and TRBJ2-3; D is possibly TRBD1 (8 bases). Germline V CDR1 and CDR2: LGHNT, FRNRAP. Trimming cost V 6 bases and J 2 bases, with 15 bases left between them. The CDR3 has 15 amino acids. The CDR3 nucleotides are TGTGCTAGTGGAACGACAGGGGACTACACAGATACGCAGTATTTT. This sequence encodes CASGTTGDYTDTQYF.

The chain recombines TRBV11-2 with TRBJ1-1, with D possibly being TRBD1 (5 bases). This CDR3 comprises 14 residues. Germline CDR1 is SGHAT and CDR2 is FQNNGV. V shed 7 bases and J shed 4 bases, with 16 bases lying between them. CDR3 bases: TGTGCCAGCATTTCGGGCGGGGGAGCCACTGAAGCTTTCTTT. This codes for CASISGGGATEAFF.

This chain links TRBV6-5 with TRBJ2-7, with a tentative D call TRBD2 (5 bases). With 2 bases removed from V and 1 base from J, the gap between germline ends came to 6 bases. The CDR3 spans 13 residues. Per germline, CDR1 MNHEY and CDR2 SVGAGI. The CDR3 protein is CASSYGLSYEQYF. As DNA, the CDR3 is TGTGCCAGCAGTTACGGACTGTCCTACGAGCAGTACTTC.

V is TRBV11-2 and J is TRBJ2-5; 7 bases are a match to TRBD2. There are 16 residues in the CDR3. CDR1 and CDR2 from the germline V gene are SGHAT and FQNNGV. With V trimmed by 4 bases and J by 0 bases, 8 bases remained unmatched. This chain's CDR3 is CASSSGGREYQETQYF. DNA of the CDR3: TGTGCCAGCAGCTCGGGGGGACGGGAGTACCAAGAGACCCAGTACTTC.

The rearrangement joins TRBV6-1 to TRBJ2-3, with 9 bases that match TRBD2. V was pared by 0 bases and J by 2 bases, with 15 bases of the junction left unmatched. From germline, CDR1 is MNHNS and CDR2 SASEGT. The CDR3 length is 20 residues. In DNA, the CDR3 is TGTGCCAGCAGTGAAGCGCTTCCCCCATTTCTAGCGGGGTACACAGATACGCAGTATTTT. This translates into CASSEALPPFLAGYTDTQYF.

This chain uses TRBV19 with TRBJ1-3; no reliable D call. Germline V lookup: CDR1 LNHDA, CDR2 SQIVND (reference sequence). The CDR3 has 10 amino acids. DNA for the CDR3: TGTGCAATTGTGGCGGACACCATATATTTT. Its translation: CAIVADTIYF.

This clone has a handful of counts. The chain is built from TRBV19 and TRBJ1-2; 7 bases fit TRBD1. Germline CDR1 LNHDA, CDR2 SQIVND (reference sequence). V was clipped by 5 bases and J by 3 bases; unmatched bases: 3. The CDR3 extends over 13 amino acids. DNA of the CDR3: TGTGCCAGTAGTCCCGGGACAGACTATGGCTACACCTTC. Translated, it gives CASSPGTDYGYTF.

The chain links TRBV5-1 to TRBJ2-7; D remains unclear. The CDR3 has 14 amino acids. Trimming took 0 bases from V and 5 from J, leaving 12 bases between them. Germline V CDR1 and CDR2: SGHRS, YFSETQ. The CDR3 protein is CASSLAVGKHEQYF. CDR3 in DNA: TGCGCCAGCAGCTTGGCGGTAGGGAAACACGAGCAGTACTTC.

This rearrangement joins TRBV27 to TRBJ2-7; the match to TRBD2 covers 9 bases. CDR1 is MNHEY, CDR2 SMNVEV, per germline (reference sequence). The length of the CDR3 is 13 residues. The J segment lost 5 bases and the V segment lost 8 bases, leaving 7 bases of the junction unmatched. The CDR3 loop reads CASCPSGMNEQYF. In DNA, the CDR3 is TGTGCCAGCTGTCCTAGCGGGATGAACGAGCAGTACTTC.

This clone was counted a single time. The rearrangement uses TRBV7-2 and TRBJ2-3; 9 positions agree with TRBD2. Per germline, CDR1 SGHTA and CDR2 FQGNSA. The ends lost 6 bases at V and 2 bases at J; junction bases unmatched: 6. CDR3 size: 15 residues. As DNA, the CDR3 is TGTGCCAGCAGAAGACTAGCGGACAACACAGATACGCAGTATTTT. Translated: CASRRLADNTDTQYF.

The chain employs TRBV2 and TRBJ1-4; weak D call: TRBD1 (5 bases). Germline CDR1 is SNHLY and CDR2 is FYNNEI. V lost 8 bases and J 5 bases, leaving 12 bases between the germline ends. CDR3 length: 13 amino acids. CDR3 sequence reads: CASLDSANEKLFF. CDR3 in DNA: TGTGCCAGCCTCGACAGTGCCAATGAAAAACTGTTTTTT.

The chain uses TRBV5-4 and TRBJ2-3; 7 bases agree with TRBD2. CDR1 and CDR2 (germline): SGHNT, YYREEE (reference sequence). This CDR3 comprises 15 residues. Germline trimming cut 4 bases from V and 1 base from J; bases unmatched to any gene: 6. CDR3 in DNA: TGTGCCAGCAGCCCCGGGACTACAGGCACAGATACGCAGTATTTT. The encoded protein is CASSPGTTGTDTQYF.

CDR3 DNA sequence: TGCGCCAGCAGCCCCCGAGGACTAGCGGACTCCTACAATGAGCAGTTCTTC. Translating it yields CASSPRGLADSYNEQFF. This chain uses TRBV4-1 with TRBJ2-1; TRBD2 matches at 10 bases. CDR1 and CDR2 from the germline V gene are MGHRA and YSYEKL. Trimming cost V 4 bases and J 0 bases; bases outside gene matches: 6. This CDR3 region has 17 residues.

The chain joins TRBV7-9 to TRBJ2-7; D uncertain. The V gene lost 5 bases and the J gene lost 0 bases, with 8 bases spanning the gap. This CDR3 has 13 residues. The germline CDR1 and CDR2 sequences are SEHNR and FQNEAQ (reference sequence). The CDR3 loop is CASSLSASYEQYF. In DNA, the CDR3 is TGTGCCAGCAGCCTATCGGCCTCCTACGAGCAGTACTTC.

The CDR3, as DNA: TGTGCCAGCAGCTTAGATCGGACTAGCGGCAATGAGCAGTTCTTC. This gives the protein CASSLDRTSGNEQFF. V gene TRBV7-6 combines with J gene TRBJ2-1; 10 bases agree with TRBD2. There are 15 residues in the CDR3. Germline values: CDR1 SGHVS, CDR2 FNYEAQ. Trimming removed 1 base from V and 6 bases from J; junction bases left unmatched: 3.

The DNA of the CDR3 is TGTGCCAGCAGCTTATTTCGAGTAGCGGAGACCCAGTACTTC. It translates to CASSLFRVAETQYF. This chain joins TRBV7-8 and TRBJ2-5; tentatively, D is TRBD2 (5 bases). The V and J ends lost 2 bases and 5 bases respectively, with 12 bases between them. Germline CDR1 reads SGHVS; CDR2 reads FQNEAQ. The CDR3 is made up of 14 amino acids.

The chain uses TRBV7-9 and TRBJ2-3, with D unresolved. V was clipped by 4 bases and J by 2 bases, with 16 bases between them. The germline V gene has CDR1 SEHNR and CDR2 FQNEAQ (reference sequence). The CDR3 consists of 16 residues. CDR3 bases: TGTGCCAGCAGCTCTTCGGGCATTACAGACACAGATACGCAGTATTTT. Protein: CASSSSGITDTDTQYF.

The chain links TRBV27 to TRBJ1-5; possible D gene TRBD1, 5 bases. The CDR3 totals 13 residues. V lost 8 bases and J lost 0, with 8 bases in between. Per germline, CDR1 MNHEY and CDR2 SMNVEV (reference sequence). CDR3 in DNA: TGTGCCAGCGGGCAGGGTAGCAATCAGCCCCAGCATTTT. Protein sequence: CASGQGSNQPQHF.

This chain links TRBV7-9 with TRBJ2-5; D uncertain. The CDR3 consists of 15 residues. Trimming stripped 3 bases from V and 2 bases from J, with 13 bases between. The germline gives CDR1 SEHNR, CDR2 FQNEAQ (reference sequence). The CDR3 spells CASSFPGQVQETQYF. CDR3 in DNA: TGTGCCAGCAGCTTCCCTGGGCAGGTTCAAGAGACCCAGTACTTC.